The 22 T cell receptor beta chains below were found in one sample sequenced in a study of blood T cell repertoires in COVID-19. Measured with immunoSEQ multiplex PCR; TCRdb has only the in-frame clones, and not every one. The profile shows about 330,000 clones, approximately 88% of them singletons. The sample consisted of PBMCs or T cells enriched from blood (not recorded which). Receptors were obtained from a man aged 25 to 40 who had recovered from COVID-19.

The chain is built from TRBV3-1 (or the pseudogene TRBV3-2) and TRBJ2-3; 8 nucleotides line up with TRBD2. CDR1 is LGHDT, CDR2 YNNKEL, per germline (reference sequence). This CDR3 has 18 amino acids. The V gene end was trimmed by 0 bases and the J gene end by 7 bases; junction bases not matched to a gene: 15. CDR3 sequence reads: CASSQDRGVGGALNTQYF. CDR3 DNA sequence: TGTGCCAGCAGCCAAGATCGCGGGGTCGGGGGGGCATTAAATACGCAGTATTTT.

The gene calls are TRBV27 and TRBJ1-2, with D possibly TRBD1 on 5 matching bases. The CDR3 contains 16 residues. The V gene lost 0 bases and the J gene lost 6 bases, with 17 bases spanning the gap. Germline assignment: CDR1 MNHEY and CDR2 SMNVEV (reference sequence). CDR3 coding DNA: TGTGCCAGCAGTTTATCAGGGGCAGGAAGGTTGAATGGCTACACCTTC. Encoded protein: CASSLSGAGRLNGYTF.

The chain combines TRBV6-4 with TRBJ2-3, with 11 bases that match TRBD2. The V segment lost 6 bases and the J segment 2 bases; nucleotides outside the gene matches: 4. Germline assignment: CDR1 MRHNA and CDR2 SNTAGT. The length of the CDR3 is 15 residues. DNA for the CDR3: TGTGCCAGCAGCTTAGCGGGGGGGGCCACAGATACGCAGTATTTT. It codes for CASSLAGGATDTQYF.

This clone was counted between two and nine times. The chain links TRBV7-9 to TRBJ1-3; D possibly corresponds to TRBD1 (5 bases). The CDR3 has 13 residues. Germline CDR1 is SEHNR and CDR2 is FQNEAQ (reference sequence). The V and J ends lost 1 base and 5 bases respectively, with 6 bases between them. As DNA, the CDR3 is TGTGCCAGCAGCTTAGGACAGCGAAACACCATATATTTT. It specifies CASSLGQRNTIYF.

V and J are TRBV7-2 and TRBJ2-2; 9 bases line up with TRBD1. The CDR3 has 15 amino acids. From germline, CDR1 is SGHTA and CDR2 FQGNSA. With 5 bases clipped from V and 1 base from J, the junction kept 2 bases outside the gene matches. As DNA, the CDR3 is TGTGCCAGCAGCCGGGACAGGGTGAACACCGGGGAGCTGTTTTTT. Translation: CASSRDRVNTGELFF.

V and J are TRBV5-1 and TRBJ1-2; TRBD1 aligns across 7 bases. The CDR3 contains 14 residues. The J segment lost 2 bases and the V segment lost 3 bases, leaving 4 bases of the junction unmatched. The germline gives CDR1 SGHRS, CDR2 YFSETQ. The CDR3 nucleotides read TGCGCCAGCAGCTGGGACAGTCAAAACTATGGCTACACCTTC. This codes for CASSWDSQNYGYTF.

This rearrangement joins TRBV7-9 to TRBJ2-2; 12 positions agree with TRBD1. Germline-derived CDR1 and CDR2 are SEHNR and FQNEAQ (reference sequence). With 3 bases clipped from V and 9 bases from J, the junction kept 8 bases outside the gene matches. This CDR3 comprises 16 residues. For the CDR3, the DNA is TGTGCCAGCAGCTTCGGCCCGGGACAGGGGGCCAGGGAGCTGTTTTTT. This encodes CASSFGPGQGARELFF.

This clone was detected only a few times. The CDR3 DNA follows: TGCGCCAGCAGCCAAGTTCAGGGGGCGCAGAATTCACCCCTCCACTTT. This encodes CASSQVQGAQNSPLHF. This chain links TRBV4-1 with TRBJ1-6, with TRBD1 matching over 8 bases. Germline CDR1 is MGHRA and CDR2 is YSYEKL. The J segment lost 7 bases and the V segment lost 1 base, leaving 6 bases of the junction unmatched. There are 16 residues in the CDR3.

CDR3 in amino acids: CASSFGVEQYF. The CDR3 nucleotides read TGCGCCAGCAGCTTCGGGGTCGAGCAGTACTTC. The V gene is TRBV5-1, the J gene TRBJ2-7; tentatively, D is TRBD2 (5 bases). CDR3 length equals 11 residues. CDR1 and CDR2 (germline): SGHRS, YFSETQ. Between the trimmed V and J ends, which lost 2 bases and 6 bases, there was a span of 6 bases.

This chain connects TRBV28 to TRBJ2-7; no definite D call. Trimming removed 2 bases from V and 0 bases from J, with 5 bases in between. The CDR3 has 13 residues. Germline CDR1 reads MDHEN; CDR2 reads SYDVKM. The CDR3: CASSLESSYEQYF. Written as DNA, the CDR3 is TGTGCCAGCAGTTTAGAGAGCTCCTACGAGCAGTACTTC.

The rearrangement uses TRBV28 and TRBJ1-2, with D maybe TRBD1 (6 bases). The CDR3 has 13 amino acids. Per the germline V gene, CDR1 is MDHEN and CDR2 is SYDVKM. The V gene lost 4 bases and the J gene lost 6 bases, with 12 bases spanning the gap. CDR3 loop: CASSSRGHHGYTF. The CDR3 coding sequence is TGTGCCAGCAGTTCCAGGGGTCACCATGGCTACACCTTC.

The count of this clone is one. This rearrangement joins TRBV27 to TRBJ2-1; 7 positions match TRBD2. Germline V CDR1 and CDR2: MNHEY, SMNVEV (reference sequence). The CDR3 length is 14 residues. V lost 3 bases, J lost 6 bases, and 5 bases stayed unmatched. This CDR3 reads CASSFKRGSNEQFF. The CDR3 bases are TGTGCCAGCAGTTTCAAGCGGGGAAGCAATGAGCAGTTCTTC.

The chain employs TRBV6-6 and TRBJ2-7, with 7 bases lining up with TRBD1. V lost 5 bases, J lost 3 bases, and 10 bases stayed unmatched. From germline, CDR1 is MNHNY and CDR2 SVGAGI (reference sequence). The CDR3 consists of 15 residues. The CDR3 DNA reads as TGTGCCAGCAGTCCCCAAGACAGGGCCCTCTACGAGCAGTACTTC. Its protein is CASSPQDRALYEQYF.

Details on this clone: An end of the junction does not agree with germline; a read error may underlie this. The rearrangement links TRBV12-3 or TRBV12-4 to TRBJ1-2; 8 nucleotides match TRBD1. There are 13 residues in the CDR3. CDR3 nucleotide sequence: TGTGCCAGCAGTTTATCACCAACCGGGACAGGCGCCTTC. It codes for CASSLSPTGTGAF.

This rearrangement joins TRBV2 to TRBJ2-6; D not certain. The V gene's germline CDR1 is SNHLY and CDR2 FYNNEI. V was trimmed by 6 bases and J by 0 bases, leaving 12 bases between them. The CDR3 is 16 residues long. CDR3 in DNA: TGTGCCAGCAGGAGACTGCTCGCCTCTGGGGCCAACGTCCTGACTTTC. Amino acids: CASRRLLASGANVLTF. The whole variable domain, remainder taken from reference TRBV2 and TRBJ2-6, is EPEVTQTPSHQVTQMGQEVILRCVPISNHLYFYWYRQILGQKVEFLVSFYNNEISEKSEIFDDQFSVERPDGSNFTLKIRSTKLEDSAMYFCASRRLLASGANVLTFGAGSRLTVL.

V is TRBV18 and J is TRBJ1-5; 10 bases match TRBD1. The CDR3 sequence is 15 residues long. V lost 4 bases, J lost 7 bases, and 7 bases stayed unmatched. From germline, CDR1 is KGHSH and CDR2 LQKENI. CDR3 residues: CASSLGTGEWQPQHF. DNA for the CDR3: TGTGCCAGCTCACTAGGGACAGGGGAGTGGCAGCCCCAGCATTTT.

The chain is built from TRBV7-8 and TRBJ1-2, with TRBD1 matching over 7 bases. Trimming at V came to 3 bases and at J to 3 bases, leaving 1 base not matched to a gene. The germline V gene encodes CDR1 SGHVS and CDR2 FQNEAQ. The length of the CDR3 is 13 residues. The CDR3 is CASSFQGDYGYTF. The CDR3 bases are TGTGCCAGCAGCTTCCAGGGGGACTATGGCTACACCTTC.

As regards this clone: The sample contains more than one DNA sequence encoding this CDR3. CDR3 protein: CASSPPSGSTDTQYF. Here the CDR3 DNA reads TGTGCCAGCTCACCCCCATCAGGGAGCACAGATACGCAGTATTTT. The rearrangement uses TRBV18 and TRBJ2-3; possible D gene TRBD1, 5 bases. The germline gives CDR1 KGHSH, CDR2 LQKENI. The CDR3 contains 15 residues. V lost 3 bases and J lost 0, with 10 bases in between.

The chain carries TRBV30 and TRBJ2-1, with 10 bases identical to TRBD2. Unmatched junction bases numbered 8, after V lost 2 bases and J lost 7 bases. This CDR3 comprises 15 residues. Germline CDR1 GTSNPN, CDR2 SVGIG (reference sequence). Written as DNA, the CDR3 is TGTGCCTGGAGTCGGGCCCTAGCGGGGGTTAATGAGCAGTTCTTC. It yields the protein CAWSRALAGVNEQFF.

The chain is built from TRBV28 and TRBJ2-7; TRBD2 is a possible D gene (5 bases). Per the germline V gene, CDR1 is MDHEN and CDR2 is SYDVKM. The CDR3 is 15 amino acids. Between the trimmed V and J ends, which lost 3 bases and 5 bases, there was a span of 17 bases. The CDR3 loop is CASSFPQGGHHEQYF. The CDR3 DNA reads TGTGCCAGCAGTTTCCCCCAAGGAGGTCACCACGAGCAGTACTTC.

This chain connects TRBV6-5 to TRBJ2-1; weak D call: TRBD2 (6 bases). V lost 9 bases and J 5 bases, leaving 20 bases between the germline ends. Germline V gene sequence: CDR1 MNHEY, CDR2 SVGAGI. The CDR3 has 15 residues. In DNA, the CDR3 is TGTGCCAGTTACCAATCGCGGGGTCGGAACAATGAGCAGTTCTTC. This translates into CASYQSRGRNNEQFF.

The chain uses TRBV6-1 and TRBJ1-5; D unclear. The germline V gene encodes CDR1 MNHNS and CDR2 SASEGT. The CDR3 spans 14 residues. V lost 2 bases to trimming and J lost 3 bases, with 8 bases between them. DNA of the CDR3: TGTGCCAGCAGTGAAAGACACCTCAATCAGCCCCAGCATTTT. Encoded protein: CASSERHLNQPQHF.